A single sample gave rise to the 3 T cell receptor beta chains below, sequenced in a study of Ad26.COV2.S vaccination and SARS-CoV-2 variants. TCRdb keeps only in-frame clones here, not all; method: immunoSEQ multiplex PCR. The top ten clones hold more than 1.5% of a sample with about 320,000 clones, about 86% of them seen once. As to treatment: around 19 received Ad26.COV2.S at low or high dose, single or two shots; about 5 received placebo; per-sample allocation not given. It was on day 63 after the first vaccine or placebo injection that samples were taken. Source: peripheral blood, taken in a trial of Ad26.COV2.S vaccine versus placebo. These receptors were collected from a person between 18 and 65 years old who received the Ad26.COV2.S COVID-19 vaccine or a placebo.

For the CDR3, the DNA is TGTGCCGGCAAAAGGGGTCCAACTAATGAAAAACTGTTTTTT. This translates into CAGKRGPTNEKLFF. This chain joins TRBV2 and TRBJ1-4, with D maybe TRBD1 (5 bases). The length of the CDR3 is 14 residues. Trimming cost V 11 bases and J 0 bases, with 13 bases left between them. CDR1 is SNHLY and CDR2 is FYNNEI in the germline V gene.

The chain couples TRBV5-1 to TRBJ2-7; D may correspond to TRBD1 or TRBD2 (5 bases each). There are 14 residues in the CDR3. CDR1 and CDR2 from the germline V gene are SGHRS and YFSETQ. V lost 4 bases and J lost 3, with 14 bases in between. CDR3 DNA: TGCGCCAGCAGCCCCGGGACGGGGCTCTACGAGCAGTACTTC. This gives the protein CASSPGTGLYEQYF.

CDR3 nucleotides: TGTGCCAGCAGTGAAGCGCAAAGGGAAGCTTTCTTT. It is translated as CASSEAQREAFF. The chain combines TRBV6-1 with TRBJ1-1; D gene ambiguous. Germline assignment: CDR1 MNHNS and CDR2 SASEGT. V was trimmed by 0 bases and J by 8 bases, leaving 7 bases between them. CDR3 size: 12 residues.